Reported below is one T cell receptor (beta chain). Its antigen has not been determined. CDR1 and CDR2, looked up from the germline V gene (reference sequence), are MNHEY and SMNVEV. The CDR3 sequence holds 15 residues, the cysteine and phenylalanine included. No DNA has been recorded. The reads were generated on a NextSeq 550. The Human TCR Profiling Kit (MiLaboratory) was used to prepare UMI-labeled 5' RACE TRB cDNA libraries. The full amount of extracted RNA was used for cDNA synthesis, and the full amount of resulting cDNA was used for PCR amplification. The libraries were made side by side, with each library going through the same number of PCR cycles. The paper's data handling went like this. MIGEC and MiXCR extracted about 50,000 +/- 9,200 unique UMI-labeled TRB cDNA molecules per library, requiring at least two reads per UMI. Each library averaged roughly 40,000 +/- 10,000 functional in-frame TRB CDR3 nucleotide clonotypes without stop codons. After downsampling to 5000 UMI-labeled TRB molecules per sample, diversity metrics such as normalized Shannon-Wiener and Chao1 were calculated in VDJtools. For the central five CDR3 residues, VDJtools calculated physicochemical properties weighted by clonotype size, namely interaction energy, strength, volume and Kidera factor 4. After the reads were reprocessed by TCRdb, one entry was made per CDR3 protein sequence, with no DNA. The authors' filters were not applied to this entry. Per the sample table, the count is about 41,000 distinct CDR3 sequences. The leading ten clones occupy 1.5% to 2% of the sample.

This sample is drawn from a study of CXCR3-negative and CXCR3-positive naive CD8 T cells (dated by TCRdb to the late 2010s). With respect to the entire study: About 150 million TRB reads were obtained in total, roughly 1.5 +/- 0.3 million reads per library. Data from about ten donors, pooled across two independent experiments, went into the diversity and physicochemical repertoire analyses. For the TRBV-TRBJ cluster analysis, the naive subsets came from about 5 donors, while the memory cells came from 3 donors.

Study-wide conclusions, independent of this receptor: TRB CDR3s from CXCR3-positive naive cells showed higher hydrophobicity (lower Kidera factor 4), lower energy, and higher strength and volume indices than CXCR3-negative naive cells. Because surface CD5, which is linked to self-reactivity in mice, was comparable between the naive subsets, TCR interaction strength was also inferred from the physicochemical properties of TRB CDR3s. CXCR3 expression partially decreased after cryopreservation, so most assays used freshly isolated PBMCs. Repertoire diversity was comparably high in both naive subsets but much lower in memory CD8+ T cells. Naive CXCR3-negative and CXCR3-positive cells from the same donor showed similar TRBV-TRBJ usage, whereas memory cells showed distinct patterns.

Each CD8+ T cell subset was flow-sorted in triplicate, and approximately 280,000 cells per subset were placed directly into RLT lysis buffer. To keep memory contaminants out, a stringent definition of naive CD8+ T cells was applied: CD45RO-CCR7+CD27+CD95-. Using standard density gradient centrifugation, peripheral blood mononuclear cells were isolated from buffy coats. A FACSAria III was used to flow-sort naive CD8+ T cells into CXCR3-negative and CXCR3-positive populations. An RNeasy Mini Kit was used to extract total RNA from the sorted cells. This TCR came from a human donor in good health. Some clones in this sample may be carry-over from other donors' samples. The chain couples TRBV27 to TRBJ2-4; checking the TCRdb D call of TRBD2 is not possible without DNA. Material: naive CXCR3- CD8+ T cells from blood. The sample's cell subset or site label is to be understood as: CD45RO-CCR7+CD27+CD95- naive CD8+ T cells lacking CXCR3 (TNR3-). The CDR3 protein: CASSSMPGGNNIQYF.